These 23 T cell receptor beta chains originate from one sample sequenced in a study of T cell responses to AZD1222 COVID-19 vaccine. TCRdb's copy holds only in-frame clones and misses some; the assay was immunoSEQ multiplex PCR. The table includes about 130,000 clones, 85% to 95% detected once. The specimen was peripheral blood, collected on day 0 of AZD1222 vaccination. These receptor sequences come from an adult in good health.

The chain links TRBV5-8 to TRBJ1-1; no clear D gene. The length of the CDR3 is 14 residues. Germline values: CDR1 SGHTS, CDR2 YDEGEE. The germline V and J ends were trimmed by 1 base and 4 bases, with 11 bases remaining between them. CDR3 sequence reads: CASSLRAGFTEAFF. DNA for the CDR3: TGTGCCAGCAGCTTGCGGGCGGGATTCACTGAAGCTTTCTTT.

CDR3 sequence reads: CASSEGMYTDTQYF. CDR3 nucleotide sequence: TGTGCCAGCAGTGAAGGAATGTACACAGATACGCAGTATTTT. The rearrangement links TRBV25-1 to TRBJ2-3; D ambiguous. CDR1 MGHDK and CDR2 SYGVNS come from the germline V gene. Deletions cut 2 bases from V and 2 bases from J, with 8 bases between. This CDR3 comprises 14 residues. Full variable domain (rest looked up from reference TRBV25-1 and TRBJ2-3): EADIYQTPRYLVIGTGKKITLECSQTMGHDKMYWYQQDPGMELHLIHYSYGVNSTEKGDLSSESTVSRIRTEHFPLTLESARPSHTSQYLCASSEGMYTDTQYFGPGTRLTVL.

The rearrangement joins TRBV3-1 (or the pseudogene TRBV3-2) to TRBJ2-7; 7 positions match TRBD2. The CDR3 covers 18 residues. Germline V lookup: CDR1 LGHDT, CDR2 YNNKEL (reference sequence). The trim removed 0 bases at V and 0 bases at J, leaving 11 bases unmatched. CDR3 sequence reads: CASSQDRRLAEISYEQYF. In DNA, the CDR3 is TGTGCCAGCAGCCAAGATCGACGGCTAGCGGAAATCTCCTACGAGCAGTACTTC.

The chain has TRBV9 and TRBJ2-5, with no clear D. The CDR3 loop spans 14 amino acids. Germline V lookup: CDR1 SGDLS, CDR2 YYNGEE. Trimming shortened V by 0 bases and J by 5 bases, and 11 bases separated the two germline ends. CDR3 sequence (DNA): TGTGCCAGCAGCGTAGCTGGCCTAGGGGAGACCCAGTACTTC. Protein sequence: CASSVAGLGETQYF.

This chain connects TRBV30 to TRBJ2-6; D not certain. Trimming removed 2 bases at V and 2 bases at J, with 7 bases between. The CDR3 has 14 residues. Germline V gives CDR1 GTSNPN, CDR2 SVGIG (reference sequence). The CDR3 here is CAWSTRAGANVLTF. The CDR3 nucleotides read TGTGCCTGGAGTACCCGGGCTGGGGCCAACGTCCTGACTTTC. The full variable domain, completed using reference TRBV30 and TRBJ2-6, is SQTIHQWPATLVQPVGSPLSLECTVEGTSNPNLYWYRQAAGRGLQLLFYSVGIGQISSEVPQNLSASRPQDRQFILSSKKLLLSDSGFYLCAWSTRAGANVLTFGAGSRLTVL.

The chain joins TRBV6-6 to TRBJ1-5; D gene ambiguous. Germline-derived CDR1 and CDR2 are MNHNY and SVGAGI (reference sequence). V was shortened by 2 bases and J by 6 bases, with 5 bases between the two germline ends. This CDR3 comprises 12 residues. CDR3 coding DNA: TGTGCCAGCAGTTACGAAGGTCAGCCCCAGCATTTT. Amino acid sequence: CASSYEGQPQHF.

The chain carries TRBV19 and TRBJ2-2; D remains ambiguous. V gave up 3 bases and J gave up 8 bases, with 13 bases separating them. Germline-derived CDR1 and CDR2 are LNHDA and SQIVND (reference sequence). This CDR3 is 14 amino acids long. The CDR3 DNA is TGTGCCAGTAGTATGACGACCCGCGGTGGGGAGCTGTTTTTT. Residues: CASSMTTRGGELFF.

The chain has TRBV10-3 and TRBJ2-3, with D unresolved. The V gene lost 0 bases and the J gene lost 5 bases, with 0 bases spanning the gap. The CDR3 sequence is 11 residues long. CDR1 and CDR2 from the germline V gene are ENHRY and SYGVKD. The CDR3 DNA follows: TGTGCCATCAGTGAGTCAGATACGCAGTATTTT. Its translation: CAISESDTQYF.

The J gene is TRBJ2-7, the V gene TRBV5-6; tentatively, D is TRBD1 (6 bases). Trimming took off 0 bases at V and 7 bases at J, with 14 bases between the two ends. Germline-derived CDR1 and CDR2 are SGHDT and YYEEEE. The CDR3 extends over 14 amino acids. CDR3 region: CASSLVGAWEEQYF. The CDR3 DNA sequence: TGTGCCAGCAGCTTGGTGGGGGCCTGGGAGGAGCAGTACTTC.

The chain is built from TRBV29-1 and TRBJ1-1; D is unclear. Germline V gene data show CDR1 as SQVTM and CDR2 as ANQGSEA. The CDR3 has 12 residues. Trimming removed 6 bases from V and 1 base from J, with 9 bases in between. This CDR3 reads CSVRTRNTEAFF. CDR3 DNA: TGCAGCGTGCGGACGAGGAACACTGAAGCTTTCTTT.

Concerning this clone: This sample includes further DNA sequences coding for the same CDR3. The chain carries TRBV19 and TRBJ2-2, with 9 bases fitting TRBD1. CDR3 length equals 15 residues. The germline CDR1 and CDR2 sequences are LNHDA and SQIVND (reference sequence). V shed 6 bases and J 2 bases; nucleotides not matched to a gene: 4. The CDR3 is CASRKGQGNTGELFF. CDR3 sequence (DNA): TGTGCCAGTAGGAAGGGACAGGGTAACACCGGGGAGCTGTTTTTT.

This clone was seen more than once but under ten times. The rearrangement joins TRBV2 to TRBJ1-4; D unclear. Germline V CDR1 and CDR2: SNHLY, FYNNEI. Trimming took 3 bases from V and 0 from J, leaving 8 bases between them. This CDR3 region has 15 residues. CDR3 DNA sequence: TGTGCCAGCAGTGAGGACTATCCAACTAATGAAAAACTGTTTTTT. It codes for CASSEDYPTNEKLFF. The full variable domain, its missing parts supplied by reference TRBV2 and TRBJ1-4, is EPEVTQTPSHQVTQMGQEVILRCVPISNHLYFYWYRQILGQKVEFLVSFYNNEISEKSEIFDDQFSVERPDGSNFTLKIRSTKLEDSAMYFCASSEDYPTNEKLFFGSGTQLSVL.

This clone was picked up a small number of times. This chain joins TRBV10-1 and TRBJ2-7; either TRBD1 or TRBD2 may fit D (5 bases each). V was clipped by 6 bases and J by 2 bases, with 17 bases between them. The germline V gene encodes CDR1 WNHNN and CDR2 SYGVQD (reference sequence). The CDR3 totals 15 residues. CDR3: CASSRSGRITYEQYF. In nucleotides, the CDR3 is TGCGCCAGCAGCCGATCGGGACGGATAACCTACGAGCAGTACTTC.

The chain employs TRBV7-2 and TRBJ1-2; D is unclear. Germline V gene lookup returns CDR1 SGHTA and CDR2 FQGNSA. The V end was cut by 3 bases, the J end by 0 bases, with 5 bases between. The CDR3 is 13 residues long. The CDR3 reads CASSFVANYGYTF. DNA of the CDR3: TGTGCCAGCAGCTTCGTAGCTAACTATGGCTACACCTTC.

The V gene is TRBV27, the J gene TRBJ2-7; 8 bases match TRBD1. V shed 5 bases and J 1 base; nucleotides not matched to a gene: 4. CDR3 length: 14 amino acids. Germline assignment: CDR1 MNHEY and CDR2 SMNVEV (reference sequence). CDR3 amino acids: CASSIRQGSYEQYF. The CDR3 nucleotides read TGTGCCAGCAGTATACGACAGGGGTCCTACGAGCAGTACTTC.

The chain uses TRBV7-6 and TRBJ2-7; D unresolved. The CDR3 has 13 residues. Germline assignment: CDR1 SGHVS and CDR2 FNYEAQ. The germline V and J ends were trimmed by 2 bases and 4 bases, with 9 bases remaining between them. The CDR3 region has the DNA TGTGCCAGCAGCTTAACTGAGATTTACGAGCAGTACTTC. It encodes CASSLTEIYEQYF.

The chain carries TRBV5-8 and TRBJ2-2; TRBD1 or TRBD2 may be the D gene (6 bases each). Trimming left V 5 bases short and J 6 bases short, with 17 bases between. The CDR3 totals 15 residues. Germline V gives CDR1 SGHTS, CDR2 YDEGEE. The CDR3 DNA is TGTGCCAGCAGTTGGGCCGAGGGGGGCCCCGGGGAGCTGTTTTTT. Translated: CASSWAEGGPGELFF. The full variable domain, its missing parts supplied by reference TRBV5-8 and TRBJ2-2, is EAGVTQSPTHLIKTRGQQATLRCSPISGHTSVYWYQQALGLGLQFLLWYDEGEERNRGNFPPRFSGRQFPNYSSELNVNALELEDSALYLCASSWAEGGPGELFFGEGSRLTVL.

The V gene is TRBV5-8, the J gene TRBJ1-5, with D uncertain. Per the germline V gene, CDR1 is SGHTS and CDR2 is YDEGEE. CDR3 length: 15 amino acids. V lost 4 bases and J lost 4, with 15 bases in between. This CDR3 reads CASSPPEDPNQPQHF. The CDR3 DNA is TGTGCCAGCAGCCCTCCCGAGGACCCAAATCAGCCCCAGCATTTT.

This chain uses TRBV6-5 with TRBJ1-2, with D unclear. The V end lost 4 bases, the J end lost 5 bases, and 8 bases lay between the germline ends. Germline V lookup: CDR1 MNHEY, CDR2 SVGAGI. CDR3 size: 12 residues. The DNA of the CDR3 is TGTGCCAGCAGTTCGACCTCTTATGGCTACACCTTC. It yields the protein CASSSTSYGYTF.

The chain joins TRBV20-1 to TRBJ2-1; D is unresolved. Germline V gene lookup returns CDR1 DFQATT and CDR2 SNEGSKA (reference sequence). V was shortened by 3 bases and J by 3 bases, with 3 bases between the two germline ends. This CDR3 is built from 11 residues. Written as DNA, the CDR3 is TGCAGTGCTAGGTTCTACAATGAGCAGTTCTTC. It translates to CSARFYNEQFF.

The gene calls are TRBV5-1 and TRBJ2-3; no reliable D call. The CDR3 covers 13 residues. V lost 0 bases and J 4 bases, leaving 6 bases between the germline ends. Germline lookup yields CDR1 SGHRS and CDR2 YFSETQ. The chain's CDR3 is CASSLDGADTQYF. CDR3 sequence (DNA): TGCGCCAGCAGCTTGGATGGGGCAGATACGCAGTATTTT. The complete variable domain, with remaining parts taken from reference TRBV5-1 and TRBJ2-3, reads KAGVTQTPRYLIKTRGQQVTLSCSPISGHRSVSWYQQTPGQGLQFLFEYFSETQRNKGNFPGRFSGRQFSNSRSEMNVSTLELGDSALYLCASSLDGADTQYFGPGTRLTVL.

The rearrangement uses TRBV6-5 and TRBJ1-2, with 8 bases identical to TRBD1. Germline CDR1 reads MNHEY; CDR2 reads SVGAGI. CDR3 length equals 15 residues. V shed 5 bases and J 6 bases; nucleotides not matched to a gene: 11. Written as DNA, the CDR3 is TGTGCCAGCAGTCACCGACAGGGGCAAAGGGATGGCTACACCTTC. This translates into CASSHRQGQRDGYTF.

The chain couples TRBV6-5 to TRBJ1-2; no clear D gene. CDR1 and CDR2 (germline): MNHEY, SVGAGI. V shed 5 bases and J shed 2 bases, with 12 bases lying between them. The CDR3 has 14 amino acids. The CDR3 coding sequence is TGTGCCAGCAGTCAGATCCGCGAGAACTATGGCTACACCTTC. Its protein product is CASSQIRENYGYTF.